Presented here are 16 T cell receptor beta chains from one specimen sequenced in a study of cytomegalovirus exposure and HLA in healthy donors. PCR primers comprised 60 Vbeta and 13 Jbeta primers. Only in-frame clones appear in the TCRdb table, and some are missing; sequencing was by immunoSEQ multiplex PCR. The sample includes 160,000 or so clones, around 83% of them seen just once. The sample comprised PBMCs. The receptors shown here come from a man aged 45-65 years in good health and CMV-seropositive.

The rearrangement uses TRBV19 and TRBJ2-2; possible D gene TRBD2, 6 bases. The CDR3 is 16 residues long. The germline CDR1 and CDR2 sequences are LNHDA and SQIVND (reference sequence). Trimming left V 5 bases short and J 2 bases short, with 15 bases between. The CDR3: CASSPRRGANTGELFF. The CDR3 DNA sequence: TGTGCCAGTAGTCCCAGGCGGGGTGCAAACACCGGGGAGCTGTTTTTT.

This chain connects TRBV11-2 to TRBJ2-3; 14 bases fit TRBD2. CDR1 and CDR2 (germline): SGHAT, FQNNGV. J was trimmed by 3 bases and V by 3 bases; bases with no gene match: 8. This CDR3 comprises 18 residues. The CDR3 DNA reads as TGTGCCAGCAGCTTGAGGACTAGCGGGGGGATTGGTACAGATACGCAGTATTTT. Translation gives CASSLRTSGGIGTDTQYF. The full variable domain, its missing parts supplied by reference TRBV11-2 and TRBJ2-3, is EAGVAQSPRYKIIEKRQSVAFWCNPISGHATLYWYQQILGQGPKLLIQFQNNGVVDDSQLPKDRFSAERLKGVDSTLKIQPAKLEDSAVYLCASSLRTSGGIGTDTQYFGPGTRLTVL.

The chain recombines TRBV6-1 with TRBJ2-1; 7 bases line up with TRBD2. CDR1 MNHNS and CDR2 SASEGT come from the germline V gene. The CDR3 is 15 residues long. V was clipped by 0 bases and J by 7 bases; unmatched bases: 6. The CDR3 reads CASSEARFGGNEQFF. The CDR3 bases are TGTGCCAGCAGTGAAGCCCGCTTCGGGGGGAATGAGCAGTTCTTC.

The rearrangement joins TRBV9 to TRBJ2-1; D ambiguous. The CDR3 has 14 amino acids. Germline V CDR1 and CDR2: SGDLS, YYNGEE. V lost 4 bases and J lost 0, with 8 bases in between. The CDR3 is CASSLWASYNEQFF. CDR3 in DNA: TGTGCCAGCAGCTTGTGGGCCTCCTACAATGAGCAGTTCTTC.

This sequence joins TRBV7-8 and TRBJ2-2, with TRBD1 matching over 7 bases. Per the germline V gene, CDR1 is SGHVS and CDR2 is FQNEAQ. The J segment lost 5 bases and the V segment lost 8 bases, leaving 11 bases of the junction unmatched. The CDR3 consists of 15 residues. CDR3 protein: CASGPQTGLTGELFF. The CDR3 DNA follows: TGTGCCAGCGGTCCCCAGACAGGGCTAACCGGGGAGCTGTTTTTT.

The chain uses TRBV7-8 and TRBJ2-1; TRBD2 might be the D (6 bases). CDR1 is SGHVS and CDR2 is FQNEAQ in the germline V gene. The CDR3 is made up of 16 amino acids. V gave up 5 bases and J gave up 0 bases, with 14 bases separating them. The CDR3 here is CASSANRGSSYNEQFF. CDR3 DNA sequence: TGTGCCAGCAGCGCCAATCGGGGGAGCTCCTACAATGAGCAGTTCTTC.

J is TRBJ2-2 and V is TRBV19; D gene unclear. CDR3 size: 12 residues. Germline values: CDR1 LNHDA, CDR2 SQIVND (reference sequence). V was trimmed by 5 bases and J by 6 bases, leaving 7 bases between them. CDR3 sequence: CASSRVPGELFF. The CDR3 DNA sequence: TGTGCCAGTAGTCGGGTCCCCGGGGAGCTGTTTTTT.

This rearrangement joins TRBV6-1 to TRBJ2-7; 8 bases line up with TRBD2. With 4 bases clipped from V and 3 bases from J, the junction kept 8 bases outside the gene matches. The CDR3 runs to 15 residues. From germline, CDR1 is MNHNS and CDR2 SASEGT. The CDR3 coding sequence is TGTGCCAGCAGTGTCACTCCCGGGACTAGCTACGAGCAGTACGTC. As protein: CASSVTPGTSYEQYV.

CDR3 in DNA: TGTGCCAGCAGTGAATGGGGAGGGAACACTGAAGCTTTCTTT. Protein: CASSEWGGNTEAFF. This chain links TRBV6-1 with TRBJ1-1; D uncertain. This CDR3 has 14 amino acids. CDR1 and CDR2 from the germline V gene are MNHNS and SASEGT. Trimming took 2 bases from V and 1 from J, leaving 8 bases between them.

The rearrangement joins TRBV6-1 to TRBJ2-7, with 8 nucleotides matching TRBD1. Germline loops: CDR1 MNHNS, CDR2 SASEGT. V gave up 7 bases and J gave up 3 bases; unmatched junction bases: 8. The CDR3 is made up of 14 amino acids. CDR3 sequence (DNA): TGTGCCAGCATCGACAGGGGACGGTACTACGAGCAGTACTTC. This gives the protein CASIDRGRYYEQYF.

This clone was seen once. This chain connects TRBV11-3 to TRBJ2-5; 7 nucleotides match TRBD1. In germline, CDR1 is SGHNT, CDR2 YENEEA. V was pared by 5 bases and J by 6 bases, with 12 bases of the junction left unmatched. The CDR3 has 15 amino acids. The CDR3 loop reads CASSPPQQGSQTQYF. CDR3 nucleotides: TGTGCCAGCAGCCCCCCGCAACAGGGGTCACAGACCCAGTACTTC.

The rearrangement joins TRBV11-3 to TRBJ2-1, with D possibly being TRBD1 (6 bases). This CDR3 is 15 amino acids long. The V end was cut by 2 bases, the J end by 8 bases, with 16 bases between. Germline CDR1 is SGHNT and CDR2 is YENEEA. The CDR3 bases are TGTGCCAGCAGCTTATTGGAGCATAAGGGGGATGAGCAGTTCTTC. This encodes CASSLLEHKGDEQFF.

The rearrangement uses TRBV5-1 and TRBJ1-5, with 7 bases matching TRBD1. Trimming removed 3 bases from V and 4 bases from J; junction bases left unmatched: 7. The CDR3 is 15 amino acids. Germline V gene sequence: CDR1 SGHRS, CDR2 YFSETQ. CDR3 sequence (DNA): TGCGCCAGCAGCTCCACAGGGGCTCCGAATCAGCCCCAGCATTTT. Translating gives CASSSTGAPNQPQHF.

The chain joins TRBV13 to TRBJ2-1; 16 bases match TRBD2. Germline trimming cut 3 bases from V and 4 bases from J; bases unmatched to any gene: 6. The V gene's germline CDR1 is PRHDT and CDR2 FYEKMQ (reference sequence). This CDR3 is built from 18 residues. CDR3 DNA sequence: TGTGCCAGCAGCTTGGCGGGACTAGCGGGAGGGCCATACAATGAGCAGTTCTTC. Its translation: CASSLAGLAGGPYNEQFF.

The V and J genes are TRBV9 and TRBJ1-2; a possible D gene is TRBD1 (5 bases). The V end was cut by 5 bases, the J end by 5 bases, with 13 bases between. Germline CDR1 reads SGDLS; CDR2 reads YYNGEE. This CDR3 spans 13 amino acids. CDR3: CASSGLGGYGYTF. DNA of the CDR3: TGTGCCAGCAGTGGCTTGGGGGGATATGGCTACACCTTC.

V gene TRBV9 combines with J gene TRBJ2-2; 14 bases are shared with TRBD2. The V and J ends lost 4 bases and 4 bases, in that order; junction bases with no gene match: 6. The length of the CDR3 is 17 residues. The germline CDR1 and CDR2 sequences are SGDLS and YYNGEE. The CDR3 DNA is TGTGCCAGCAGCCTAGGGACTAGCGGGAGTAGCACCGGGGAGCTGTTTTTT. Translation: CASSLGTSGSSTGELFF.